This TCR beta chain emerged from a study of blood T cell repertoires in COVID-19. Study details: There were acute and convalescent COVID-19 samples, and they came from the United States, Italy and Spain.

Trimming stripped 3 bases from V and 6 bases from J, with 8 bases between. In germline, CDR1 is MNHNS, CDR2 SASEGT. The CDR3 runs 13 residues. In the authors' workflow: For nucleated cells, counts were estimated from reference gene primer amplification. Repertoires were generated with immunoSEQ multiplex PCR, while TCRdb's copy carries only in-frame clones and drops some. V and J calls and clone size are given by that table; D and trimming were obtained from the DNA. The table has about 81,000 clones, approximately 85% seen once. This clone showed up just a few times. This clonotype originated in a human donor in a cohort sampled during active COVID-19. What was sequenced was peripheral blood. This sequence joins TRBV6-1 and TRBJ2-2, with D possibly TRBD2 on 6 matching bases. CDR3 coding DNA: TGTGCCAGCAGTGACAGGGAGGCCGGGGAGCTGTTTTTT. Its translation: CASSDREAGELFF.